These 9 T cell receptor beta chains share one sample of origin, sequenced in a study of shared clonotypes between healthy human individuals. Measured with immunoSEQ multiplex PCR; TCRdb has only the in-frame clones, and not every one. There are about 960,000 clones in the sample; around three quarters occur only once, and nearly 1.5% lies in the top ten. The sample taken for sequencing was memory CD4+ T cells sorted from blood. Subset defined: CD45RA-negative fraction. These TCRs come from a man aged 18 to 30 in good health.

The rearrangement uses TRBV4-2 and TRBJ2-7, with no clear D. The CDR3 contains 12 residues. V was cut by 0 bases and J by 6 bases, with 6 bases left in between. Germline lookup yields CDR1 LGHNA and CDR2 YNFKEQ. The CDR3 sequence is CASSQDGVEQYF. The CDR3 DNA reads TGTGCCAGCAGCCAAGATGGAGTCGAGCAGTACTTC.

This clone was recorded only once. The chain uses TRBV30 and TRBJ2-1; 10 bases match TRBD2. After removal of 3 bases from V and 1 base from J, the junction contained 6 bases not matched to a gene. The CDR3 loop spans 16 amino acids. Germline CDR1 GTSNPN, CDR2 SVGIG (reference sequence). CDR3 region: CAWSRTSGYSYNEQFF. The CDR3, as DNA: TGTGCCTGGAGCAGGACTAGCGGCTATTCCTACAATGAGCAGTTCTTC. The entire variable domain, with the rest obtained from reference TRBV30 and TRBJ2-1, is as follows: SQTIHQWPATLVQPVGSPLSLECTVEGTSNPNLYWYRQAAGRGLQLLFYSVGIGQISSEVPQNLSASRPQDRQFILSSKKLLLSDSGFYLCAWSRTSGYSYNEQFFGPGTRLTVL.

The chain couples TRBV6-6 to TRBJ1-2; D is perhaps TRBD1 (6 bases). CDR3 length: 15 amino acids. The V and J ends lost 5 bases and 3 bases respectively, with 16 bases between them. Germline assignment: CDR1 MNHNY and CDR2 SVGAGI (reference sequence). The CDR3 is CASSGHMGADYGYTF. CDR3 in DNA: TGTGCCAGCAGTGGCCACATGGGGGCTGACTATGGCTACACCTTC.

Details on this clone: One base away lies a much larger clone, so this may be a sequencing read error. This sequence joins TRBV6-1 and TRBJ1-5, with D unclear. CDR1 MNHNS and CDR2 SASEGT come from the germline V gene. CDR3 length equals 13 residues. V shed 3 bases and J shed 0 bases, with 3 bases lying between them. The DNA for the CDR3 is TGTGCCAGCAGTGATGATAGCAATCAGCCCCAGCATTTT. Translated: CASSDDSNQPQHF.

This chain links TRBV7-2 with TRBJ1-2, with TRBD1 identical over 8 bases. Germline-derived CDR1 and CDR2 are SGHTA and FQGNSA. CDR3 length: 15 residues. V gave up 3 bases and J gave up 5 bases; unmatched junction bases: 8. CDR3 coding DNA: TGTGCCAGCAGCTTCCCGGACAGGGCTGGTTATGGCTACACCTTC. Translation: CASSFPDRAGYGYTF. The whole variable domain, filled in from reference TRBV7-2 and TRBJ1-2, reads GAGVSQSPSNKVTEKGKDVELRCDPISGHTALYWYRQSLGQGLEFLIYFQGNSAPDKSGLPSDRFSAERTGGSVSTLTIQRTQQEDSAVYLCASSFPDRAGYGYTFGSGTRLTVV.

This chain uses TRBV28 with TRBJ1-5, with 8 bases that match TRBD1. Germline-derived CDR1 and CDR2 are MDHEN and SYDVKM. V lost 3 bases and J lost 3; bases outside the gene matches: 4. The CDR3 totals 15 residues. Written as DNA, the CDR3 is TGTGCCAGCAGTTTTTCGGACAGGGACAATCAGCCCCAGCATTTT. It is translated as CASSFSDRDNQPQHF.

The sample holds a few counts of this clone. At one of its ends the junction is not consistent with the germline gene, which may arise from a read error. The chain combines TRBV6-5 with TRBJ2-4, with a tentative D call TRBD1 (5 bases). This CDR3 spans 12 amino acids. In germline, CDR1 is MNHEY, CDR2 SVGAGI. CDR3 residues: CASRTAQNIQYF. In nucleotides, the CDR3 is TGTGCCAGCAGGACAGCCCAAAACATTCAGTACTTC.

This chain connects TRBV10-3 to TRBJ2-7, with 10 bases fitting TRBD1. This CDR3 comprises 16 residues. The germline gives CDR1 ENHRY, CDR2 SYGVKD. The V segment lost 0 bases and the J segment 1 base; nucleotides outside the gene matches: 3. In nucleotides, the CDR3 is TGTGCCATCAGTGAGTCGACAGGGGGCGATTCCTACGAGCAGTACTTC. Encoded protein: CAISESTGGDSYEQYF.

This clone was picked up many times. The chain recombines TRBV19 with TRBJ1-2; D unresolved. The CDR3 runs 14 residues. Trimming stripped 4 bases from V and 2 bases from J, with 11 bases between. Germline V gives CDR1 LNHDA, CDR2 SQIVND (reference sequence). The CDR3 is CASSTSGQNYGYTF. Here the CDR3 DNA reads TGTGCCAGTAGTACGTCCGGGCAAAACTATGGCTACACCTTC.